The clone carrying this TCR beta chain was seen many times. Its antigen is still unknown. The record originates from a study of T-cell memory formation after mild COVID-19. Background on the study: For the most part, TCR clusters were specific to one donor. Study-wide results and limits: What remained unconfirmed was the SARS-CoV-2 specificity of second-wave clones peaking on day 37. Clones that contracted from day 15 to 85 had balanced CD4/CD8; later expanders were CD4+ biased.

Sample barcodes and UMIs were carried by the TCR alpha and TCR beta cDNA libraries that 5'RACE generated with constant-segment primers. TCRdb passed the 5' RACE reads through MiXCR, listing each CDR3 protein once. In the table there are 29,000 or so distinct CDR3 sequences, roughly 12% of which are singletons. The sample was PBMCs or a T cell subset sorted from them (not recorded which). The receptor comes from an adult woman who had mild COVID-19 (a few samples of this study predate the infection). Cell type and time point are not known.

CDR3 nucleotide sequence: TGCGCCAGCAGCTTGCCGGGAAGGGGGCAAGAGACCCAGTACTTC. It translates to CASSLPGRGQETQYF. The rearrangement uses TRBV5-1 and TRBJ2-5, with D possibly TRBD1 on 6 matching bases. V shed 1 base and J shed 2 bases, with 12 bases lying between them. CDR3 length equals 15 residues. Per the germline V gene, CDR1 is SGHRS and CDR2 is YFSETQ.